Below, 21 T cell receptor beta chains from the same sample are listed, as sequenced in a study of blood T cells in healthy people across ages. A J-beta primer mix and a sample-barcoded 5' primer were used in a second PCR of about 7 to 12 cycles. TCRdb analysed the 5' RACE reads with MiXCR anew, one entry per CDR3 protein. The data show 700,000 to 950,000 distinct CDR3 sequences, roughly 41% seen once. The specimen was blood. The receptors were gathered from a woman between 55 and 75 years old in good health.

This clonotype appeared a few times. This chain connects TRBV7-9 to TRBJ2-5; 8 nucleotides match TRBD1. Per germline, CDR1 SEHNR and CDR2 FQNEAQ (reference sequence). The CDR3 length is 15 residues. After removal of 4 bases from V and 5 bases from J, the junction contained 9 bases not matched to a gene. The CDR3 nucleotides read TGTGCCAGCAGCTCAACAGGGGGACCGGGGGAGACCCAGTACTTC. Its translation is CASSSTGGPGETQYF. Supplemented by reference TRBV7-9 and TRBJ2-5, the full variable domain reads DTGVSQNPRHKITKRGQNVTFRCDPISEHNRLYWYRQTLGQGPEFLTYFQNEAQLEKSRLLSDRFSAERPKGSFSTLEIQRTEQGDSAMYLCASSSTGGPGETQYFGPGTRLLVL.

CDR3 nucleotides: TGTGCCAGCAGTGAACCCAGGGGTCATGAGCAGTTCTTC. This codes for CASSEPRGHEQFF. This chain links TRBV25-1 with TRBJ2-1; a weak D match, TRBD1 (6 bases). Germline lookup yields CDR1 MGHDK and CDR2 SYGVNS. V gave up 2 bases and J gave up 8 bases, with 10 bases separating them. This CDR3 is 13 amino acids long.

The chain uses TRBV4-1 and TRBJ2-7; 13 bases line up with TRBD2. The length of the CDR3 is 17 residues. CDR1 is MGHRA, CDR2 YSYEKL, per germline. V shed 1 base and J 5 bases; nucleotides not matched to a gene: 8. In DNA form, the CDR3 reads TGCGCCAGCAGCCAAGGCGTGGGACTAGCGGGGCCCGACGAGCAGTACTTC. Protein: CASSQGVGLAGPDEQYF.

This clonotype came up a few times. This chain uses TRBV18 with TRBJ2-1; D gene ambiguous. This CDR3 contains 13 residues. In germline, CDR1 is KGHSH, CDR2 LQKENI. Trimming removed 1 base at V and 8 bases at J, with 9 bases between. In nucleotides, the CDR3 is TGTGCCAGCTCACCACAAGCATTCGATGAGCAGTTCTTC. This sequence encodes CASSPQAFDEQFF. The variable domain in full, completed from reference TRBV18 and TRBJ2-1, reads NAGVMQNPRHLVRRRGQEARLRCSPMKGHSHVYWYRQLPEEGLKFMVYLQKENIIDESGMPKERFSAEFPKEGPSILRIQQVVRGDSAAYFCASSPQAFDEQFFGPGTRLTVL.

CDR3 amino acids: CASSTGQATEKLFF. The CDR3 DNA follows: TGCGCCAGCAGCACCGGACAAGCTACAGAAAAACTGTTTTTT. The chain couples TRBV5-1 to TRBJ1-4; tentatively, D is TRBD1 (5 bases). Trimming removed 4 bases from V and 8 bases from J, with 15 bases in between. Germline values: CDR1 SGHRS, CDR2 YFSETQ. This CDR3 is built from 14 residues.

The chain links TRBV6-5 to TRBJ1-2, with D unresolved. CDR1 MNHEY and CDR2 SVGAGI come from the germline V gene. V lost 3 bases and J 0 bases, leaving 14 bases between the germline ends. This CDR3 region has 16 residues. The CDR3 protein is CASSYGSARSNYGYTF. As DNA, the CDR3 is TGTGCCAGCAGTTATGGGTCAGCCCGGTCTAACTATGGCTACACCTTC.

The genes are TRBV9 and TRBJ2-3; weak D call: TRBD2 (5 bases). V lost 3 bases and J 6 bases, leaving 14 bases between the germline ends. Per the germline V gene, CDR1 is SGDLS and CDR2 is YYNGEE. This CDR3 is 14 amino acids long. CDR3 loop: CASSGTGPGDTQYF. CDR3 DNA sequence: TGTGCCAGCAGCGGGACTGGCCCCGGCGATACGCAGTATTTT.

This clonotype was counted at least ten times. V and J are TRBV7-6 and TRBJ2-7; TRBD1 is a possible D gene (6 bases). The CDR3 contains 16 residues. Germline loops: CDR1 SGHVS, CDR2 FNYEAQ. Trimming shortened V by 3 bases and J by 0 bases, and 15 bases separated the two germline ends. This chain's CDR3 is CASSLSDRTHSYEQYF. The CDR3 DNA reads TGTGCCAGCAGCTTGTCAGACAGGACCCACTCCTACGAGCAGTACTTC.

The chain is built from TRBV30 and TRBJ2-3, with D perhaps assigned TRBD1 or TRBD2 (5 bases each). The germline V gene has CDR1 GTSNPN and CDR2 SVGIG (reference sequence). CDR3 size: 16 residues. Trimming took off 1 base at V and 1 base at J, with 15 bases between the two ends. The CDR3 DNA reads TGTGCCTGGAGTGACGGGGACGGCAAAGGCACAGATACGCAGTATTTT. Protein: CAWSDGDGKGTDTQYF. Full variable domain (rest looked up from reference TRBV30 and TRBJ2-3): SQTIHQWPATLVQPVGSPLSLECTVEGTSNPNLYWYRQAAGRGLQLLFYSVGIGQISSEVPQNLSASRPQDRQFILSSKKLLLSDSGFYLCAWSDGDGKGTDTQYFGPGTRLTVL.

Of note for this clonotype: The junction departs from the called germline gene at one end, perhaps through a read error. The chain links TRBV7-7 to TRBJ1-4, with a tentative D call TRBD1 (6 bases). Germline V gene sequence: CDR1 SSHAT, CDR2 FNYEAQ (reference sequence). The CDR3 consists of 15 residues. The CDR3 bases are TGTGCTAGCAGCTTAAGGCAGGGGATTAATGAAAAACTGTTTTTT. Translated: CASSLRQGINEKLFF.

This clonotype occurred a few times. The J gene is TRBJ2-2, the V gene TRBV6-2 or TRBV6-3; 8 bases map to TRBD2. CDR1 and CDR2 (germline): MNHEY, SVGEGT. The CDR3 runs 17 residues. J gave up 6 bases and V 7 bases, and 16 bases lay outside the gene matches. CDR3 region: CASIKLVSSGSPGELFF. As DNA, the CDR3 is TGTGCCAGCATCAAACTCGTGAGCAGCGGGAGTCCCGGGGAGCTGTTTTTT.

This clonotype has just a few counts. This chain uses TRBV20-1 with TRBJ2-3; 15 nucleotides match TRBD2. The CDR3 extends over 16 amino acids. Unmatched junction bases numbered 10, after V lost 6 bases and J lost 6 bases. Germline lookup yields CDR1 DFQATT and CDR2 SNEGSKA (reference sequence). The CDR3 nucleotides are TGCAGTGCAGGGCCCGGACTAGCGGGAGGGAGGGATACGCAGTATTTT. Encoded protein: CSAGPGLAGGRDTQYF.

For this clonotype: This may be a read error: a much more frequent sequence differs by one nucleotide. The chain employs TRBV7-2 and TRBJ1-2, with D hard to call. The germline V and J ends were trimmed by 1 base and 0 bases, with 6 bases remaining between them. CDR1 is SGHTA and CDR2 is FQGNSA in the germline V gene. The CDR3 runs 14 residues. CDR3 DNA: TGTGCCAGCAGCTTAGAGGCAACTAACTATGGCTACACCTTC. This translates into CASSLEATNYGYTF.

Details on this clonotype: The junction differs from germline at one of its ends, possibly a read error. The genes are TRBV24-1 and TRBJ2-2; D may be TRBD1 (6 bases). The CDR3 is 17 residues long. Germline V lookup: CDR1 KGHDR, CDR2 SFDVKD. CDR3 region: CATSAPQGKGNTEELFF. DNA for the CDR3: TGTGCCACCAGTGCCCCCCAGGGGAAGGGGAACACCGAGGAGCTGTTTTTT.

The chain uses TRBV20-1 and TRBJ1-2, with a possible D match to TRBD1 (5 bases). This CDR3 has 13 residues. Germline V gives CDR1 DFQATT, CDR2 SNEGSKA (reference sequence). V was shortened by 1 base and J by 5 bases, with 11 bases between the two germline ends. CDR3 in amino acids: CSARGGTLYGYTF. DNA of the CDR3: TGCAGTGCTAGAGGCGGGACTCTTTATGGCTACACCTTC.

This clonotype was detected ten times or more. The rearrangement joins TRBV12-3 or TRBV12-4 to TRBJ1-2, with unresolved D. V was clipped by 6 bases and J by 8 bases, with 10 bases between them. This CDR3 is built from 11 residues. The CDR3 bases are TGTGCCAGCAGCCGCGGAGGCGGCTACACCTTC. Protein: CASSRGGGYTF.

V usage is TRBV20-1 and J usage is TRBJ1-4; D is undetermined. Trimming removed 6 bases at V and 5 bases at J, with 19 bases between. The CDR3 totals 15 residues. The germline V gene encodes CDR1 DFQATT and CDR2 SNEGSKA (reference sequence). The CDR3 DNA reads as TGCAGTGCCACAATCGGACCAGCCTCCAATGAAAAACTGTTTTTT. It encodes CSATIGPASNEKLFF.

The chain couples TRBV6-5 to TRBJ2-5; tentative D call: TRBD2 (7 bases). CDR3 length equals 13 residues. V was pared by 6 bases and J by 4 bases, with 12 bases between. Germline V gives CDR1 MNHEY, CDR2 SVGAGI. The CDR3 protein is CASSNGGRETQYF. The CDR3 region has the DNA TGTGCCAGCAGCAACGGGGGGCGAGAGACCCAGTACTTC.

V and J are TRBV28 and TRBJ2-7; 7 positions match TRBD2. Germline-derived CDR1 and CDR2 are MDHEN and SYDVKM. V was pared by 10 bases and J by 1 base, with 10 bases of the junction left unmatched. This CDR3 has 14 amino acids. The CDR3 DNA sequence: TGTGCCACCAATTTACGGGGGGTGTCCTACGAGCAGTACTTC. It yields the protein CATNLRGVSYEQYF.

This clonotype occurred many times. J is TRBJ2-3 and V is TRBV6-1, with D uncertain. Trimming shortened V by 6 bases and J by 0 bases, and 13 bases separated the two germline ends. The germline V gene has CDR1 MNHNS and CDR2 SASEGT. This CDR3 is built from 15 residues. CDR3 in DNA: TGTGCCAGCAGGGGCCCCCTGGACAGCACAGATACGCAGTATTTT. Its protein is CASRGPLDSTDTQYF.

This clonotype occurred a few times. The chain employs TRBV3-1 and TRBJ2-3, with 12 bases that match TRBD2. The CDR3 loop spans 16 amino acids. Looked up from germline, CDR1 is LGHDT and CDR2 is YNNKEL (reference sequence). V trimming: 0 bases; J trimming: 7 bases; junction bases outside the gene matches: 5. The CDR3 reads CASSQDTLAGGNTQYF. The DNA of the CDR3 is TGTGCCAGCAGCCAAGACACCCTAGCGGGGGGGAATACGCAGTATTTT.